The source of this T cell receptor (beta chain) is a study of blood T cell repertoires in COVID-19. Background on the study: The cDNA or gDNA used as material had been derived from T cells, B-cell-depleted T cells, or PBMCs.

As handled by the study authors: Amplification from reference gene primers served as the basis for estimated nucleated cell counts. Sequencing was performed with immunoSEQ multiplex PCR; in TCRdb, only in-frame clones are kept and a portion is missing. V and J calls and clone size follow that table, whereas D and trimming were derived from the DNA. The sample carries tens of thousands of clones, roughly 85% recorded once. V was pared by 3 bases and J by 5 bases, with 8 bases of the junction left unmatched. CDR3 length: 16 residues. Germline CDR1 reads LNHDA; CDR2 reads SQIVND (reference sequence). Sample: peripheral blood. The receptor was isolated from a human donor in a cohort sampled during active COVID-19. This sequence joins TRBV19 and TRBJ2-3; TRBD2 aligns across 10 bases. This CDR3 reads CASSIWVAGGQDTQYF. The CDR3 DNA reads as TGTGCCAGTAGTATTTGGGTAGCGGGGGGCCAAGATACGCAGTATTTT.